This TCR beta chain was documented in a study of T cell repertoires in cytomegalovirus infection. On the study more broadly: Evidence of both CMV infection and a matching HLA type came from public TCR beta signatures.

General study results and limits: Dominant in the ex vivo response were TCR beta clonotypes restricted by HLA-C and specific for CMV. Public TCR beta family frequency separated CMV-and-HLA carriers, including in an independent cohort.

TCRdb re-analysed the reads in MiXCR, keeping a single row per CDR3 protein. The data hold around 170,000 distinct CDR3 sequences, with over 13% observed a single time. As for this clonotype: What it binds is not known.

Trimming shortened V by 10 bases and J by 2 bases, and 18 bases separated the two germline ends. The germline V gene has CDR1 MDHEN and CDR2 SYDVKM. The CDR3 length is 14 residues. This TCR came from a human donor in good health (CMV status not recorded). Some clones in this sample may be carry-over from other donors' samples. V and J are TRBV28 and TRBJ2-7; D possibly corresponds to TRBD1 (6 bases). Material: PBMCs. Here the CDR3 reads CATERQDPPYEQYF. CDR3 bases: TGTGCCACAGAAAGACAGGATCCCCCCTACGAGCAGTACTTC.